This T cell receptor beta chain is from a study of blood T cells in healthy people across ages. Germline lookup yields CDR1 SGHTA and CDR2 FQGNSA. The CDR3 length is 17 residues. V shed 2 bases and J shed 8 bases, with 19 bases lying between them. A second about 6 to 11 cycle PCR used barcoded and J-beta primers. TCRdb ran MiXCR on the 5' RACE reads and lists one entry per CDR3 protein. Seen here are about 970,000 distinct CDR3 sequences, around 54% observed once, and the top ten hold about a fifth. The sequence was obtained from a woman aged 55-69 years in good health. The chain uses TRBV7-2 and TRBJ1-6; D gene unclear. The specimen was blood. The CDR3 sequence is CASSLTGPREKDSPLHF. The CDR3 DNA reads as TGTGCCAGCAGCTTAACCGGGCCCCGGGAGAAGGATTCACCCCTCCACTTT. Full variable domain (remainder filled in from reference TRBV7-2 and TRBJ1-6): GAGVSQSPSNKVTEKGKDVELRCDPISGHTALYWYRQSLGQGLEFLIYFQGNSAPDKSGLPSDRFSAERTGGSVSTLTIQRTQQEDSAVYLCASSLTGPREKDSPLHFGNGTRLTVT.